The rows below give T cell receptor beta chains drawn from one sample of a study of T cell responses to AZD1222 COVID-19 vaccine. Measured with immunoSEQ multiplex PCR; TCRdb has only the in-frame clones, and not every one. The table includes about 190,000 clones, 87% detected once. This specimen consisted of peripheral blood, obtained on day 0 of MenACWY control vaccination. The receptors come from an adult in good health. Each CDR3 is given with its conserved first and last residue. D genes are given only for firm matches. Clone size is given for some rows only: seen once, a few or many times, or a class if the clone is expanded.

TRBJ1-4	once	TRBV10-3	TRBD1	CAISGGGQGATNEKLFF	TGTGCCATCAGTGGAGGGGGACAGGGGGCAACTAATGAAAAACTGTTTTTT
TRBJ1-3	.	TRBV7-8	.	CASSGSAAGNTIYF	TGTGCCAGCAGCGGCTCCGCGGCGGGAAACACCATATATTTT
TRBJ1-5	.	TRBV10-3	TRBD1	CAISATGIQPQHF	TGTGCCATCAGTGCGACAGGGATACAGCCCCAGCATTTT
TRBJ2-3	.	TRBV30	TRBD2	CAWGVLAAGGYDTQYF	TGTGCCTGGGGTGTGCTTGCGGCGGGAGGTTACGATACGCAGTATTTT
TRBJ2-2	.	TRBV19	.	CASSIVPKVDTGELFF	TGTGCCAGTAGTATTGTTCCTAAAGTCGACACCGGGGAGCTGTTTTTT
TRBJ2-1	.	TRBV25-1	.	CASRPSGVYTDNEQFF	TGTGCCAGCCGTCCAAGTGGGGTCTATACCGACAATGAGCAGTTCTTC
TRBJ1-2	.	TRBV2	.	CASPRGVRSYGYTF	TGTGCCAGCCCCCGGGGGGTCAGGAGCTATGGCTACACCTTC
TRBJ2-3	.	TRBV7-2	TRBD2	CASSREGWGTQYF	TGTGCCAGCAGCCGGGAGGGGTGGGGTACGCAGTATTTT
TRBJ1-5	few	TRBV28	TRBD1	CASRLMDRGGQPQHF	TGTGCCAGCAGACTTATGGACAGGGGGGGACAGCCCCAGCATTTT
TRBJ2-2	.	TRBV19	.	CASSIDEVYTGELFF	TGTGCCAGTAGTATAGATGAAGTTTACACCGGGGAGCTGTTTTTT
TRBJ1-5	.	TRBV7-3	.	CASSLTGGLNQPQHF	TGTGCCAGCAGCTTAACAGGGGGTCTGAATCAGCCCCAGCATTTT
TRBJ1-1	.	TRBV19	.	CASTPGVENTEAFF	TGTGCCAGTACCCCGGGCGTAGAGAACACTGAAGCTTTCTTT
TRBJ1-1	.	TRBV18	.	CASSPGLKNTEAFF	TGTGCCAGCTCCCCCGGGTTAAAGAACACTGAAGCTTTCTTT
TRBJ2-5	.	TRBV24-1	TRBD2	CATSDLGGRDQETQYF	TGTGCCACCAGTGACCTCGGCGGGAGGGACCAAGAGACCCAGTACTTC
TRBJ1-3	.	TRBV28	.	CASSPFGGNTIYF	TGTGCCAGCAGTCCCTTCGGGGGAAACACCATATATTTT
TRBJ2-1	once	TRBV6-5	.	CASSLSNEQFF	TGTGCCAGCAGCCTCAGCAATGAGCAGTTCTTC